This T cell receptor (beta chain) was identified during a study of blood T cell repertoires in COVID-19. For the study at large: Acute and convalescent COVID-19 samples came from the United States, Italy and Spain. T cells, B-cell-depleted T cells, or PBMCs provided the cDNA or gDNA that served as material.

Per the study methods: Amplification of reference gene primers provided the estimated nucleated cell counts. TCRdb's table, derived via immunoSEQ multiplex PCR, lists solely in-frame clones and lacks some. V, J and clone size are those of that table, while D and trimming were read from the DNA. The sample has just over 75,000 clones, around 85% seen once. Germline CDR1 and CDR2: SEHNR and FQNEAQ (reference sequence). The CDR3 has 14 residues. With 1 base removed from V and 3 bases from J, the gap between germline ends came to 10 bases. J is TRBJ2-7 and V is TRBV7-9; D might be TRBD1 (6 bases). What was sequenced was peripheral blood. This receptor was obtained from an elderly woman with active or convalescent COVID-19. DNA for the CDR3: TGTGCCAGCAGCTTAGGCGCAGGGGACTACGAGCAGTACTTC. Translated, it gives CASSLGAGDYEQYF. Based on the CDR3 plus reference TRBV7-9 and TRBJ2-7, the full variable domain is DTGVSQNPRHKITKRGQNVTFRCDPISEHNRLYWYRQTLGQGPEFLTYFQNEAQLEKSRLLSDRFSAERPKGSFSTLEIQRTEQGDSAMYLCASSLGAGDYEQYFGPGTRLTVT.